This note documents a single T cell receptor (beta chain) sequence. The CDR3 loop spans 13 amino acids. Deletions cut 5 bases from V and 15 bases from J, with 20 bases between. CDR1 LNHDA and CDR2 SQIVND come from the germline V gene (reference sequence). The sample is drawn from a study of blood T cell repertoires in COVID-19. On the study more broadly: Whether acute or convalescent, the COVID-19 samples came from the United States, Italy and Spain.

Here immunoSEQ multiplex PCR was the method, and the copy in TCRdb shows in-frame clones only, minus some. The sample includes 200,000 or so clones, over 65% of them seen just once. The material sequenced was peripheral blood. This sequence joins TRBV19 and TRBJ2-1; D remains unclear. This TCR was sampled from a person aged 65 to 85 with COVID-19, enrolled during active disease. The CDR3 reads CASSSRSQRSPFF. The CDR3 coding sequence is TGTGCCAGTAGTTCGCGGTCTCAACGATCTCCGTTCTTC.